Below, 19 T cell receptor beta chains from the same sample are listed, as sequenced in a study of Graves' ophthalmopathy and Graves' hyperthyroidism. The authors amplified TCR beta CDR3 regions from RNA transcripts. HTBI primers were used in a first-round RT-PCR, which preceded a second-round multiplex PCR. TCRdb reprocessed the multiplex PCR reads via MiXCR and lists one record per CDR3 protein. The sample has about 700,000 distinct CDR3 sequences, 40% seen once. Sequencing was done on a sample of peripheral blood. The receptors here all came from an adult man with Graves' ophthalmopathy.

The chain has TRBV29-1 and TRBJ1-2; TRBD1 aligns across 11 bases. CDR3 length: 13 amino acids. Per germline, CDR1 SQVTM and CDR2 ANQGSEA. The J segment lost 8 bases and the V segment lost 4 bases, leaving 6 bases of the junction unmatched. This CDR3 is CSVAGTGGRGYTF. CDR3 in DNA: TGCAGCGTTGCCGGGACAGGGGGTAGAGGCTACACCTTC.

This chain connects TRBV24-1 to TRBJ1-5, with D possibly matching TRBD1 (5 bases). V was trimmed by 9 bases and J by 0 bases, leaving 14 bases between them. This CDR3 spans 15 amino acids. Per the germline V gene, CDR1 is KGHDR and CDR2 is SFDVKD. The CDR3 protein is CATPLGPNSNQPQHF. The DNA of the CDR3 is TGTGCCACCCCCTTGGGGCCTAATAGCAATCAGCCCCAGCATTTT.

Of note for this clonotype: At one end the junction does not follow the germline gene, possibly because of a read error. This chain uses TRBV24-1 with TRBJ1-5; a possible D gene is TRBD1 (5 bases). Germline lookup yields CDR1 KGHDR and CDR2 SFDVKD. The length of the CDR3 is 15 residues. As DNA, the CDR3 is TGTGCCAGCAGTTACTCCCGACAGAACAATCAGCCCCAGCATTTT. Translation gives CASSYSRQNNQPQHF.

This chain connects TRBV7-9 to TRBJ2-7; TRBD1 is a possible D gene (5 bases). Germline CDR1 SEHNR, CDR2 FQNEAQ (reference sequence). The CDR3 extends over 17 amino acids. V gave up 1 base and J gave up 4 bases, with 20 bases separating them. The CDR3 DNA sequence: TGTGCCAGCAGCTTAGAAGTTGGGCCAGGGCTGGCTTACGAGCAGTACTTC. Its protein product is CASSLEVGPGLAYEQYF.

This rearrangement joins TRBV6-4 to TRBJ2-2; D is undetermined. Per germline, CDR1 MRHNA and CDR2 SNTAGT. The ends were cut back, 10 bases at V and 3 bases at J, with 15 bases in the middle. CDR3 size: 14 residues. Here the CDR3 reads CATMDRRDTGELFF. CDR3 bases: TGTGCCACAATGGACCGAAGGGACACCGGGGAGCTGTTTTTT.

The genes are TRBV29-1 and TRBJ2-2; 8 nucleotides match TRBD2. Per the germline V gene, CDR1 is SQVTM and CDR2 is ANQGSEA. V shed 2 bases, J shed 5 bases, and the junction held 7 bases outside the gene matches. The CDR3 has 15 residues. The CDR3 region is CSVEFPGGPTGELFF. The DNA of the CDR3 is TGCAGCGTTGAATTTCCGGGGGGGCCTACCGGGGAGCTGTTTTTT.

The CDR3 loop reads CASSSSPSGGELFF. The CDR3 coding sequence is TGTGCCAGCAGCTCCTCGCCGTCCGGCGGGGAGCTGTTTTTT. The chain combines TRBV7-3 with TRBJ2-2; no clear D. Trimming stripped 4 bases from V and 7 bases from J, with 13 bases between. The CDR3 has 14 amino acids. From germline, CDR1 is SGHTA and CDR2 FQGTGA.

This clonotype was seen just once. This chain uses TRBV25-1 with TRBJ2-2; TRBD1 aligns across 7 bases. Germline V lookup: CDR1 MGHDK, CDR2 SYGVNS. Trimming took 6 bases from V and 3 from J; bases not matched to a gene: 13. The CDR3 runs 17 residues. CDR3 region: CASSKTGKGFDTGELFF. The CDR3 DNA follows: TGTGCCAGCAGCAAGACAGGGAAAGGGTTTGACACCGGGGAGCTGTTTTTT.

This clonotype was observed at least ten times. This sequence joins TRBV7-8 and TRBJ2-5; 7 bases line up with TRBD2. V was pared by 2 bases and J by 4 bases, with 13 bases of the junction left unmatched. The CDR3 spans 17 residues. CDR1 and CDR2 from the germline V gene are SGHVS and FQNEAQ. The CDR3 spells CASSLRGVRGSGETQYF. The CDR3 nucleotides are TGTGCCAGCAGCTTAAGGGGTGTGCGGGGGTCAGGAGAGACCCAGTACTTC.

Concerning this clonotype: A read error is possible here, since a much larger clone lies one base away. V and J are TRBV7-2 and TRBJ2-6, with TRBD1 identical over 11 bases. Germline CDR1 reads SGHTA; CDR2 reads FQGNSA. The CDR3 has 16 residues. With V trimmed by 11 bases and J by 3 bases, 9 bases remained unmatched. CDR3: CACGIGTGGGANVLTF. The CDR3 coding sequence is TGTGCCTGCGGGATAGGGACAGGGGGTGGGGCCAACGTCCTGACTTTC.

The chain carries TRBV6-5 and TRBJ1-1; a possible D gene is TRBD1 (5 bases). The V gene lost 4 bases and the J gene lost 5 bases, with 17 bases spanning the gap. The CDR3 length is 15 residues. Germline-derived CDR1 and CDR2 are MNHEY and SVGAGI. CDR3 residues: CASSSLGVGETEAFF. In DNA form, the CDR3 reads TGTGCCAGCAGTTCCCTTGGGGTAGGGGAAACTGAAGCTTTCTTT.

The V and J genes are TRBV29-1 and TRBJ1-2; a weak D match, TRBD1 (5 bases). There are 12 residues in the CDR3. Trimming took 5 bases from V and 8 from J, leaving 15 bases between them. Germline CDR1 is SQVTM and CDR2 is ANQGSEA. The CDR3 is CSVIKGLGGYTF. The DNA of the CDR3 is TGCAGCGTTATCAAGGGGTTAGGGGGCTACACCTTC.

V gene TRBV29-1 combines with J gene TRBJ2-7, with 8 bases identical to TRBD1. Germline V gene lookup returns CDR1 SQVTM and CDR2 ANQGSEA. V lost 5 bases to trimming and J lost 7 bases; unmatched junction nucleotides: 10. There are 13 residues in the CDR3. CDR3 DNA sequence: TGCAGCGTTCTACAGGGGGTGGCGAGTGAGCAGTACTTC. Translating gives CSVLQGVASEQYF.

Points on this clonotype: Its ends do not fully match the called genes, so a read error is possible. The chain combines TRBV10-3 with TRBJ1-3; 11 positions match TRBD1. The CDR3 spans 16 residues. Germline V lookup: CDR1 ENHRY, CDR2 SYGVKD. CDR3 loop: CASSRTGGISGNTIYF. The CDR3 DNA sequence: TGTGCCAGCAGTAGGACAGGGGGCATCTCTGGAAACACCATATATTTT.

The V gene is TRBV25-1, the J gene TRBJ1-1, with D perhaps TRBD1 (5 bases). The germline V and J ends were trimmed by 5 bases and 0 bases, with 22 bases remaining between them. This CDR3 has 18 residues. Germline V gene lookup returns CDR1 MGHDK and CDR2 SYGVNS. The chain's CDR3 is CASSLTRDAVSVNTEAFF. As DNA, the CDR3 is TGTGCCAGCAGTTTGACCAGGGACGCCGTCTCGGTGAACACTGAAGCTTTCTTT.

This clonotype was counted between two and nine times. The chain carries TRBV25-1 and TRBJ1-2, with D unresolved. The CDR3 extends over 12 amino acids. Germline V gene sequence: CDR1 MGHDK, CDR2 SYGVNS. Trimming stripped 5 bases from V and 6 bases from J, with 10 bases between. The CDR3 is CASSLGQDGYTF. CDR3 nucleotide sequence: TGTGCCAGCAGTTTAGGCCAGGATGGCTACACCTTC.

The chain couples TRBV12-3 or TRBV12-4 to TRBJ1-6, with 9 bases that match TRBD1. This CDR3 is 13 amino acids long. The CDR3 nucleotides read TGTGCTAGTGGCTTGGGACAGGGCTCACCCCTCCACTTT. Protein sequence: CASGLGQGSPLHF.

V is TRBV29-1 and J is TRBJ1-2; TRBD1 matches at 8 bases. The CDR3 contains 13 residues. Germline assignment: CDR1 SQVTM and CDR2 ANQGSEA. V was clipped by 5 bases and J by 9 bases; unmatched bases: 11. The chain's CDR3 is CSVSIGQGLSYTF. In DNA, the CDR3 is TGCAGCGTTTCGATCGGACAGGGTTTGAGCTACACCTTC.

The CDR3 reads CASSPGTGGSVSQPQHF. Here the CDR3 DNA reads TGTGCCAGCAGCCCCGGGACAGGGGGCTCTGTTAGTCAGCCCCAGCATTTT. J is TRBJ1-5 and V is TRBV7-8, with 12 bases identical to TRBD1. This CDR3 spans 17 amino acids. V shed 5 bases, J shed 6 bases, and the junction held 11 bases outside the gene matches. From germline, CDR1 is SGHVS and CDR2 FQNEAQ.